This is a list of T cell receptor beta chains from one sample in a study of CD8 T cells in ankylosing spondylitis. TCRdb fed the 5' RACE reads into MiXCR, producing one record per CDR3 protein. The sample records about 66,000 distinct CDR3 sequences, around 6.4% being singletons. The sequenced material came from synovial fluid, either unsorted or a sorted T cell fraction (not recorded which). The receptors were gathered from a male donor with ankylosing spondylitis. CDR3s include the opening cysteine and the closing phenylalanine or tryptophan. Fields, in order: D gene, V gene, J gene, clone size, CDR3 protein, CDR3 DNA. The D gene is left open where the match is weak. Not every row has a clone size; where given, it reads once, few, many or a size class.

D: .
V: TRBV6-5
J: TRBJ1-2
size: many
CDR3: CASSYSQGPTNYGYTF
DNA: TGTGCCAGCAGTTACTCCCAGGGGCCGACTAACTATGGCTACACCTTC

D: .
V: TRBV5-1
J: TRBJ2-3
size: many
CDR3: CASSLDATTDTQYF
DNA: TGCGCCAGCAGCTTGGACGCCACCACAGATACGCAGTATTTT

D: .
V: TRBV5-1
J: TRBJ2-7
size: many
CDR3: CASSPDQGLADEQYF
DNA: TGCGCCAGCAGCCCGGACCAAGGACTGGCCGACGAGCAGTACTTC

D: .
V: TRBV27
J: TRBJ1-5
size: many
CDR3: CASSLTVNQPQHF
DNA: TGTGCCAGCAGTTTGACGGTTAATCAGCCCCAGCATTTT

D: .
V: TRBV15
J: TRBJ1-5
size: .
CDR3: CATSRDKGPQPQHF
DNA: TGTGCCACCAGCAGAGACAAGGGGCCTCAGCCCCAGCATTTT

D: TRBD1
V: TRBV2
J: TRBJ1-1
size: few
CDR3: CASRNWDRGTEAFF
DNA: TGTGCCAGCAGAAACTGGGACAGGGGGACTGAAGCTTTCTTT

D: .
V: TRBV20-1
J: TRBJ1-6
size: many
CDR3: CSANGANSPLHF
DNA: TGCAGTGCTAACGGAGCCAATTCACCCCTCCACTTT

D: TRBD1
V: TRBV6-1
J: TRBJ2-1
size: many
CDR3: CASRRQGNYEQFF
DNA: TGTGCCAGCAGGAGACAGGGTAACTATGAGCAGTTCTTC

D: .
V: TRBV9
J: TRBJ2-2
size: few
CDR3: CASSVGWFGSSNTGELFF
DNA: TGTGCCAGCAGCGTAGGATGGTTCGGGTCATCAAACACCGGGGAGCTGTTTTTT

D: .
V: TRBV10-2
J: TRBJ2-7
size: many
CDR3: CASRATYSPGLKNTKQYF
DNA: TGCGCCAGCAGGGCTACTTACTCCCCCGGACTAAAGAATACGAAGCAGTACTTC

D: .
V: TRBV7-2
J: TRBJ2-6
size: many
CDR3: CASSLRRRVDGANVLTF
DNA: TGTGCCAGCAGCTTACGCAGGAGGGTAGACGGGGCCAACGTCCTGACTTTC

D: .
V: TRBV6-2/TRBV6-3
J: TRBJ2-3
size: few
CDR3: CATAGAADTQYF
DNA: TGTGCCACGGCGGGGGCTGCAGATACGCAGTATTTT

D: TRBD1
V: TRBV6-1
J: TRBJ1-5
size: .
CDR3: CASSGTGGYSNQPQHF
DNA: TGTGCCAGCAGTGGAACAGGGGGTTATAGCAATCAGCCCCAGCATTTT

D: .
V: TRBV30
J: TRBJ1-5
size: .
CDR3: CAWSGGASRGNQPQHF
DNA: TGTGCCTGGAGTGGGGGGGCATCCAGGGGCAATCAGCCCCAGCATTTT

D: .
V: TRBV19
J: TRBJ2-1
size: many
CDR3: CASSPRLPSSDEQFF
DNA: TGTGCCAGTAGTCCGAGACTACCGTCTAGCGATGAGCAGTTCTTC

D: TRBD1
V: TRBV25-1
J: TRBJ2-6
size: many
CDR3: CASSPQGEAGANVLTF
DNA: TGTGCCAGCAGTCCCCAGGGGGAAGCTGGGGCCAACGTCCTGACTTTC

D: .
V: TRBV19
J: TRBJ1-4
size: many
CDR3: CASTLSYATNEKLFF
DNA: TGTGCCAGTACACTGTCGTATGCAACTAATGAAAAACTGTTTTTT

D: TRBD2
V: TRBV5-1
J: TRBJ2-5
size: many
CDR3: CASSRMGQPAIAGVKETQYF
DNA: TGCGCCAGCAGCCGAATGGGACAGCCTGCTATAGCGGGAGTCAAAGAGACCCAGTACTTC

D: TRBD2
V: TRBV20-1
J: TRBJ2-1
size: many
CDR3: CSARSGLAGGWEQFF
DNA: TGCAGTGCTAGGTCGGGACTAGCGGGAGGATGGGAGCAGTTCTTC

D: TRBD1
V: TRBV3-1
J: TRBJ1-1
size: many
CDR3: CASSQPTGEVEAFF
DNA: TGTGCCAGCAGCCAACCGACAGGGGAAGTTGAAGCTTTCTTT

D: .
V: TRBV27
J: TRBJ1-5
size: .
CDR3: CASSLLSGLGNQPQHF
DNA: TGTGCCAGCAGTTTATTATCAGGGTTGGGCAATCAGCCCCAGCATTTT

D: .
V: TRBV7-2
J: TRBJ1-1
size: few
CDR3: CASSSDTLNTEAFF
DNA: TGTGCCAGCAGCTCAGACACCTTGAACACTGAAGCTTTCTTT

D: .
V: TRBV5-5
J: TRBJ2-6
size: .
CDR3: CASSSLSPSGANVLTF
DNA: TGTGCCAGCAGCTCCCTCTCACCCTCTGGGGCCAACGTCCTGACTTTC

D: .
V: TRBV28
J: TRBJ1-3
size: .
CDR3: CASSFWGISSGTIYF
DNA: TGTGCCAGCAGTTTTTGGGGGATCAGTAGTGGCACCATATATTTT

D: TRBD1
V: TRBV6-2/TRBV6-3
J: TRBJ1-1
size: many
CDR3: CASSHWTGGLNTEAFF
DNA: TGTGCCAGCAGCCATTGGACAGGGGGATTAAACACTGAAGCTTTCTTT

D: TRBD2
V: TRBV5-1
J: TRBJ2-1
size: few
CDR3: CASSLALADNEQFF
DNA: TGCGCCAGCAGCTTGGCGCTAGCGGACAATGAGCAGTTCTTC

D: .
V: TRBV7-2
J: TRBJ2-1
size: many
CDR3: CASSLVFEQFF
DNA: TGTGCCAGCAGCTTAGTTTTTGAGCAGTTCTTC